This T cell receptor (beta chain) appears in the sequencing data of a study of preoperative IRX-2 immunotherapy in early breast cancer. This clone was seen a few times. Generated by immunoSEQ multiplex PCR, the TCRdb table keeps only in-frame clones and is missing some. In the table there are around 25,000 clones, roughly four fifths of which are singletons. V was clipped by 7 bases and J by 5 bases; unmatched bases: 9. The germline V gene has CDR1 LNHDA and CDR2 SQIVND (reference sequence). CDR3 length: 14 residues. As to treatment: preoperative locoregional IRX-2 cytokine immunotherapy. Samples came from a phase Ib trial of preoperative locoregional IRX-2 cytokine immunotherapy.

This chain links TRBV19 with TRBJ1-1, with 8 bases matching TRBD1. Material: lymph node tissue, obtained after IRX-2 immunotherapy. The clonotype comes from a human donor with breast cancer. The CDR3 here is CASIRTGLHTEAFF. CDR3 nucleotide sequence: TGTGCCAGTATCCGGACAGGGTTACATACTGAAGCTTTCTTT.